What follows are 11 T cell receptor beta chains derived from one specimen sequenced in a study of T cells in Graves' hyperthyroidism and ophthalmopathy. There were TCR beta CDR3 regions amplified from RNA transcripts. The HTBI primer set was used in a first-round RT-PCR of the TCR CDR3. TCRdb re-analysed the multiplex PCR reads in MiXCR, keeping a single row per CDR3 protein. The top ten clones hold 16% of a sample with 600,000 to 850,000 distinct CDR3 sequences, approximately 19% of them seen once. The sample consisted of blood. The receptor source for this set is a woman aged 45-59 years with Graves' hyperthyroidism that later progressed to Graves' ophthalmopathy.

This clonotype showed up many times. Here the CDR3 reads CASSLTKGGTEAFF. The CDR3, as DNA: TGTGCCAGCAGTTTAACTAAAGGGGGCACTGAAGCTTTCTTT. The chain combines TRBV28 with TRBJ1-1; possibly TRBD1 for D (6 bases). Germline lookup yields CDR1 MDHEN and CDR2 SYDVKM. V was pared by 2 bases and J by 4 bases, with 11 bases between. The CDR3 is made up of 14 amino acids.

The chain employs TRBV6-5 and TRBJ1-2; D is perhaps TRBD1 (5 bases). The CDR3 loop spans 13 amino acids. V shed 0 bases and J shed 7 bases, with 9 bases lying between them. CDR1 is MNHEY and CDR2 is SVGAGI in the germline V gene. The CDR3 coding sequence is TGTGCCAGCAGTTACTCGACTGGGACTGGCTACACCTTC. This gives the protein CASSYSTGTGYTF.

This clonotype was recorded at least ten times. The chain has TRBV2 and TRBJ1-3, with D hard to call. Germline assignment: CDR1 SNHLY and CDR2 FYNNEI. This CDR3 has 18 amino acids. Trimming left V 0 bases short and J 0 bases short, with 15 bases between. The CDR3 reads CASSEAGPASSSGNTIYF. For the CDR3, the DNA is TGTGCCAGCAGTGAAGCCGGCCCGGCCTCAAGCTCTGGAAACACCATATATTTT.

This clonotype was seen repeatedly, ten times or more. The CDR3 is CSADLLAGGLETQYF. The CDR3 region has the DNA TGCAGTGCCGATCTCCTAGCGGGGGGGCTAGAGACCCAGTACTTC. The gene calls are TRBV20-1 and TRBJ2-5; 12 nucleotides align to TRBD2. With V trimmed by 6 bases and J by 4 bases, 9 bases remained unmatched. From germline, CDR1 is DFQATT and CDR2 SNEGSKA (reference sequence). The CDR3 totals 15 residues.

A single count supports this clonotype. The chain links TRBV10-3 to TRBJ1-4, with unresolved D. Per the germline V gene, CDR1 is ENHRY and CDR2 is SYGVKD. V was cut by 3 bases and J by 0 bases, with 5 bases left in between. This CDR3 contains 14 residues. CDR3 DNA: TGTGCCATCAGTGAATCAACAACTAATGAAAAACTGTTTTTT. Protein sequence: CAISESTTNEKLFF.

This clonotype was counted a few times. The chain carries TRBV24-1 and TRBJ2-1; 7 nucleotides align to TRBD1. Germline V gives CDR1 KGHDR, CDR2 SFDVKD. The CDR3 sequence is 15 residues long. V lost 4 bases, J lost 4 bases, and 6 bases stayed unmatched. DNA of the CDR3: TGTGCCACCAGTGAAGAACCGGGACAGTACAATGAGCAGTTCTTC. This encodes CATSEEPGQYNEQFF.

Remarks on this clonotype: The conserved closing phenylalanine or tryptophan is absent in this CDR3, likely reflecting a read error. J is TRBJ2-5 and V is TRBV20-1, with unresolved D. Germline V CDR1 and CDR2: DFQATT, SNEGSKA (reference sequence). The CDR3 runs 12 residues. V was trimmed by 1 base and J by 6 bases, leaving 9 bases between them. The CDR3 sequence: CSARVGSQTQYL. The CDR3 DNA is TGCAGTGCTAGAGTTGGCAGCCAGACCCAGTACCTC.

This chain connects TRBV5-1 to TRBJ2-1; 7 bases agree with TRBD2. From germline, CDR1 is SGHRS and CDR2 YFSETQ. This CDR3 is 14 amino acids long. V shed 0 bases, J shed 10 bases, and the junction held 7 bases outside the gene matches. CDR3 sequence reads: CASSLDVGGWEQFF. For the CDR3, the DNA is TGCGCCAGCAGCTTGGACGTGGGGGGGTGGGAGCAGTTCTTC.

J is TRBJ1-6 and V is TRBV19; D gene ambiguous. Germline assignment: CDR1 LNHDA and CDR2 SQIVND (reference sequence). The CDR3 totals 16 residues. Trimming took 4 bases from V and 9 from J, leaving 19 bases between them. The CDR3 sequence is CASSRGWGSGSSPLHF. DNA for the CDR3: TGTGCCAGTAGTAGGGGATGGGGAAGCGGGTCTTCACCCCTCCACTTT.

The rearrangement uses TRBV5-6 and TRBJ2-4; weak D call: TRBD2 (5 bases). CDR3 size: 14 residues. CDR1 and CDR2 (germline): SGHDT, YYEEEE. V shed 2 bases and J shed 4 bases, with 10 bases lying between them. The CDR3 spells CASSFSGIKNIQYF. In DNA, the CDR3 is TGTGCCAGCAGCTTTTCCGGGATTAAAAACATTCAGTACTTC.

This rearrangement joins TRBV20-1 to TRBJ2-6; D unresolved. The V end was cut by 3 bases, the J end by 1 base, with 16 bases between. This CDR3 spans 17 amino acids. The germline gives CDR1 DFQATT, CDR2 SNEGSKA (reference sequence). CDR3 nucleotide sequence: TGCAGTGCTAGGGCCCCAGGTACCTCTTCTGGGGCCAACGTCCTGACTTTC. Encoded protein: CSARAPGTSSGANVLTF.